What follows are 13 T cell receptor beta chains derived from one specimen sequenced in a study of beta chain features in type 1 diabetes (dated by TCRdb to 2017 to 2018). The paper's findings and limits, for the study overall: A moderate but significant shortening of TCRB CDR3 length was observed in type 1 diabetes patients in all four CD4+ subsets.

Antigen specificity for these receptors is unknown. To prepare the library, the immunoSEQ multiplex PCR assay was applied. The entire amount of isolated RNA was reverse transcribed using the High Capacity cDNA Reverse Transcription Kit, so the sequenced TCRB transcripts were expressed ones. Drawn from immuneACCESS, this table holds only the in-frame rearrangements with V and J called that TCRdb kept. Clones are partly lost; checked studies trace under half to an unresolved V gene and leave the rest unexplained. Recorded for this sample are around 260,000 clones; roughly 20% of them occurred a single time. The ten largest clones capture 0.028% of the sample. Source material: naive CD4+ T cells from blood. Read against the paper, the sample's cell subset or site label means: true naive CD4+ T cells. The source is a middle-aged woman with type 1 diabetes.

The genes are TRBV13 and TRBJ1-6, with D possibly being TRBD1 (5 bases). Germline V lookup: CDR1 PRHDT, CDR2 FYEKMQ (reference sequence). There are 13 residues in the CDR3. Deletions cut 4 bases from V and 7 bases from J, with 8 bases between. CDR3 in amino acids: CASSSPGNSPLHF. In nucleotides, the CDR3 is TGTGCCAGCAGCTCCCCAGGGAATTCACCCCTCCACTTT. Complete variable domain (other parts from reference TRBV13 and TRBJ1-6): AAGVIQSPRHLIKEKRETATLKCYPIPRHDTVYWYQQGPGQDPQFLISFYEKMQSDKGSIPDRFSAQQFSDYHSELNMSSLELGDSALYFCASSSPGNSPLHFGNGTRLTVT.

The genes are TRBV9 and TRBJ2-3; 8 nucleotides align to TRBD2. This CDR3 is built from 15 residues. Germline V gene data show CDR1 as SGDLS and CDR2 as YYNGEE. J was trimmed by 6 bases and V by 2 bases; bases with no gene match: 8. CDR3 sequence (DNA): TGTGCCAGCAGCGTTAGCGGGGTCACCGGGGATACGCAGTATTTT. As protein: CASSVSGVTGDTQYF.

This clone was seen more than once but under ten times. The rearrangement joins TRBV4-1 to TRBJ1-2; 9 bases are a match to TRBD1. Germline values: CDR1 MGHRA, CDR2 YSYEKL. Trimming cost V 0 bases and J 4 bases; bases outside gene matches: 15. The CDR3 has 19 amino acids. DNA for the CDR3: TGCGCCAGCAGCCAAGAGAGTACCTCCGGGACAGGGTCCTTCTATGGCTACACCTTC. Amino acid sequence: CASSQESTSGTGSFYGYTF.

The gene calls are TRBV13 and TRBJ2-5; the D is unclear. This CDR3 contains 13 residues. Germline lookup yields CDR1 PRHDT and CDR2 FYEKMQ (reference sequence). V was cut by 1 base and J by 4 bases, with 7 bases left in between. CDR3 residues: CASSLAVAETQYF. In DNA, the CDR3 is TGTGCCAGCAGCTTAGCGGTAGCAGAGACCCAGTACTTC.

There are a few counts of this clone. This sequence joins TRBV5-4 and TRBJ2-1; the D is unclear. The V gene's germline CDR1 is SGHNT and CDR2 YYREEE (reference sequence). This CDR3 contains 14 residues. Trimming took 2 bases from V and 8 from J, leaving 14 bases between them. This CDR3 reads CASSFSPTRDEQFF. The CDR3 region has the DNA TGTGCCAGCAGCTTCTCCCCCACGCGCGATGAGCAGTTCTTC.

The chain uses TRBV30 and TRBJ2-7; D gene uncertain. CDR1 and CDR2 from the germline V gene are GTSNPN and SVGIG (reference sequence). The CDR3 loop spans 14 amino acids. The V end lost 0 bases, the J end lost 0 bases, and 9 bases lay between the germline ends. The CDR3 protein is CAWSVDTDSYEQYF. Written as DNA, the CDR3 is TGTGCCTGGAGTGTTGACACTGACTCCTACGAGCAGTACTTC. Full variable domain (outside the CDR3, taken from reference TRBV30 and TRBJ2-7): SQTIHQWPATLVQPVGSPLSLECTVEGTSNPNLYWYRQAAGRGLQLLFYSVGIGQISSEVPQNLSASRPQDRQFILSSKKLLLSDSGFYLCAWSVDTDSYEQYFGPGTRLTVT.

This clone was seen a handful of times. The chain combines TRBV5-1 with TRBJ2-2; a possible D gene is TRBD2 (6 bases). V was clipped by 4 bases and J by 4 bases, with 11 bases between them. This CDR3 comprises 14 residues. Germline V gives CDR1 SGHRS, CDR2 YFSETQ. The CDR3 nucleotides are TGCGCCAGCAGCCTGGGAGGAGCCACCGGGGAGCTGTTTTTT. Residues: CASSLGGATGELFF.

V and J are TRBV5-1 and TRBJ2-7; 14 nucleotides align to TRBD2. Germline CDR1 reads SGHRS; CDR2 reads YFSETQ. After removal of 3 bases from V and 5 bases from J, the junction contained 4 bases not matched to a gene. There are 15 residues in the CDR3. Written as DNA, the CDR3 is TGCGCCAGCAGCTCGGGACTAGCGGGAGTCAACGAGCAGTACTTC. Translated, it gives CASSSGLAGVNEQYF.

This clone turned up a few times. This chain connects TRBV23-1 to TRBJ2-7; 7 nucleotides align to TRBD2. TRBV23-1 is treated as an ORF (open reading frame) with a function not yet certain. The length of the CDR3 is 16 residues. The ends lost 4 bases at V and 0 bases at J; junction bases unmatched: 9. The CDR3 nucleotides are TGCGCCAGCAGTCCCTCTAGCGGATCTAGCTCCTACGAGCAGTACTTC. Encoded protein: CASSPSSGSSSYEQYF.

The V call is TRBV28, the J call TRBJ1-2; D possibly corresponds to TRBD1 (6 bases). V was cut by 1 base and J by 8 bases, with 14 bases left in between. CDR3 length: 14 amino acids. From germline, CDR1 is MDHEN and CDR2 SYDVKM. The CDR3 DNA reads TGTGCCAGCAGTTTATTGAGGCAGGGGCGAGGCTACACCTTC. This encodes CASSLLRQGRGYTF.

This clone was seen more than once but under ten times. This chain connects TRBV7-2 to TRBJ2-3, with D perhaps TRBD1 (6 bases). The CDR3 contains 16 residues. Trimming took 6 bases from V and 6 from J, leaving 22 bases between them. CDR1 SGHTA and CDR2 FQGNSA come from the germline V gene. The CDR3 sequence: CASSPLDLQGPDTQYF. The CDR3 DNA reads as TGTGCCAGCAGTCCTCTCGATTTGCAGGGGCCCGATACGCAGTATTTT.

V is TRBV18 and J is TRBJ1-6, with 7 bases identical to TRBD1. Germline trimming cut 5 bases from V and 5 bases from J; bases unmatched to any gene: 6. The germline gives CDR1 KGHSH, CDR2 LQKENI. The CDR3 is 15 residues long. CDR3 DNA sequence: TGTGCCAGCTCAGGGGGGACAGTTGATAATTCACCCCTCCACTTT. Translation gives CASSGGTVDNSPLHF.

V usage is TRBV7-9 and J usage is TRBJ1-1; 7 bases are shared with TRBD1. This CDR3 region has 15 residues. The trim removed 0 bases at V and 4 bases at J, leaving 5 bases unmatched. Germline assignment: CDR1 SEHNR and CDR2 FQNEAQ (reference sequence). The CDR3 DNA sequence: TGTGCCAGCAGCTTAGCTAGGGGGCTGGGCACTGAAGCTTTCTTT. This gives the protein CASSLARGLGTEAFF.